What follows describes a single T cell receptor beta chain. The table came from immunoSEQ multiplex PCR; TCRdb's copy has only in-frame clones and leaves some out. Here the sample spans nearly 200,000 clones, about 83% being singletons. The data were obtained in a study of blood T cell repertoires in COVID-19. With 2 bases clipped from V and 2 bases from J, the junction kept 4 bases outside the gene matches. The germline V gene has CDR1 SGHRS and CDR2 YFSETQ. The CDR3 loop spans 15 amino acids. The sample taken for sequencing was peripheral blood. The source is a woman in her seventies with active or convalescent COVID-19. The chain couples TRBV5-1 to TRBJ2-1, with 7 bases lining up with TRBD2. The CDR3 region is CASSFGLVAYNEQFF. The DNA for the CDR3 is TGCGCCAGCAGCTTCGGACTAGTTGCCTACAATGAGCAGTTCTTC.